The T cell receptor (beta chain) under discussion was sequenced for a study of CD8+CD57+ T cells in acquired aplastic anemia. It was genomic DNA that served as the template for profiling TCR beta VDJ and CDR3. TCRdb re-called the reads with MiXCR, one entry per CDR3 protein. This table has about 130,000 distinct CDR3 sequences, over 45% appearing once. Per the germline V gene, CDR1 is MNHNS and CDR2 is SASEGT. The CDR3 extends over 13 amino acids. The V gene lost 6 bases and the J gene lost 12 bases, with 15 bases spanning the gap. This clonotype was sampled from a human donor in good health, serving as a control. The source material was sorted CD4+, CD8+, or CD8+CD57+ T cells (not recorded which) from PBMCs. The chain combines TRBV6-1 with TRBJ1-6; possible D gene TRBD1, 6 bases. CDR3 DNA sequence: TGTGCCAGCAGCGTTGAATCACAGGGACCCCTCCACTTT. Residues: CASSVESQGPLHF.